Below, 8 T cell receptor beta chains from the same sample are listed, as sequenced in a study of cytomegalovirus exposure and HLA in healthy donors. 13 Jbeta primers and 60 Vbeta primers were used for the PCR. TCRdb keeps only in-frame clones here, not all; method: immunoSEQ multiplex PCR. The profile covers roughly 98,000 clones, with around 70% appearing a single time and over 2% taken by the ten largest. Sequencing was carried out using PBMCs. All receptors derive from a man aged 50 or older in good health and CMV-seronegative.

The genes are TRBV5-1 and TRBJ1-1; TRBD1 matches 9 bases. Germline assignment: CDR1 SGHRS and CDR2 YFSETQ. This CDR3 spans 13 amino acids. The V and J ends lost 7 bases and 3 bases, in that order; junction bases with no gene match: 4. CDR3 residues: CASGRDRDTEAFF. CDR3 sequence (DNA): TGCGCCAGCGGGCGGGACAGGGACACTGAAGCTTTCTTT.

The CDR3 loop is CASNRTASNEQFF. CDR3 DNA sequence: TGTGCCAGTAACCGGACAGCGAGCAATGAGCAGTTCTTC. The rearrangement links TRBV19 to TRBJ2-1; D is perhaps TRBD1 (6 bases). There are 13 residues in the CDR3. The V gene lost 7 bases and the J gene lost 6 bases, with 13 bases spanning the gap. Germline V gene sequence: CDR1 LNHDA, CDR2 SQIVND (reference sequence).

J is TRBJ2-2 and V is TRBV6-4; 7 positions agree with TRBD1. This CDR3 region has 14 residues. The ends lost 2 bases at V and 7 bases at J; junction bases unmatched: 4. Germline CDR1 and CDR2: MRHNA and SNTAGT. This CDR3 reads CASSDIQGIGELFF. CDR3 bases: TGTGCCAGCAGTGACATACAGGGGATCGGGGAGCTGTTTTTT.

V gene TRBV6-5 combines with J gene TRBJ2-3, with D perhaps TRBD2 (5 bases). This CDR3 comprises 14 residues. CDR1 and CDR2 (germline): MNHEY, SVGAGI. V lost 1 base to trimming and J lost 5 bases, with 10 bases between them. The CDR3 sequence is CASSYFGGGDTQYF. For the CDR3, the DNA is TGTGCCAGCAGTTACTTTGGCGGAGGAGATACGCAGTATTTT.

The V gene is TRBV10-3, the J gene TRBJ2-2, with D possibly being TRBD2 (6 bases). Germline assignment: CDR1 ENHRY and CDR2 SYGVKD. CDR3 size: 16 residues. Trimming removed 2 bases at V and 0 bases at J, with 10 bases between. The CDR3 sequence is CAISEAGSPNTGELFF. CDR3 bases: TGTGCCATCAGTGAGGCGGGGTCCCCGAACACCGGGGAGCTGTTTTTT.

This chain joins TRBV10-1 and TRBJ2-2, with D maybe TRBD2 (6 bases). This CDR3 has 15 residues. V lost 6 bases to trimming and J lost 7 bases, with 18 bases between them. Germline V lookup: CDR1 WNHNN, CDR2 SYGVQD (reference sequence). CDR3 loop: CASSPGPLASGELFF. The CDR3 DNA follows: TGCGCCAGCAGCCCGGGCCCACTAGCAAGCGGGGAGCTGTTTTTT.

V usage is TRBV18 and J usage is TRBJ1-6; maybe TRBD1 (6 bases). The CDR3 sequence is 13 residues long. CDR1 and CDR2 (germline): KGHSH, LQKENI. Trimming shortened V by 4 bases and J by 7 bases, and 8 bases separated the two germline ends. CDR3 sequence: CASSQDRNSPLHF. The CDR3 coding sequence is TGTGCCAGCTCACAGGACAGAAATTCACCCCTCCACTTT.

This clone was detected only a few times. The chain uses TRBV5-1 and TRBJ1-1; D is ambiguous. The CDR3 runs to 16 residues. Germline values: CDR1 SGHRS, CDR2 YFSETQ. V lost 4 bases to trimming and J lost 1 base, with 17 bases between them. The CDR3 protein is CASSAVRGSPNTEAFF. CDR3 coding DNA: TGCGCCAGCAGCGCGGTACGAGGTTCGCCGAACACTGAAGCTTTCTTT.